The source of this T cell receptor (beta chain) is a study of T-cell memory formation after mild COVID-19. MiXCR, applied by TCRdb to the 5' RACE reads, yields one record per CDR3 protein. The repertoire holds 250,000 to 400,000 distinct CDR3 sequences, with over 11% as singletons. This clonotype turned up a few times. The antigen is undetermined. Germline V CDR1 and CDR2: SNHLY, FYNNEI. Trimming removed 8 bases at V and 0 bases at J, with 14 bases between. This CDR3 is 14 amino acids long. The study's findings and limits: Pre-infection memory contained some responding clones, which suggested that cross-reactive memory had joined. Clones shrinking between day 15 and 85 showed a balanced CD4/CD8 split, and those that grew later tilted toward CD4+.

The clonotype originates from a man between 18 and 29 years old who had mild COVID-19 (a few samples of this study predate the infection). Cell type and time point are not known. Sequencing was carried out using PBMCs or a T cell subset sorted from them (not recorded which). The V call is TRBV2, the J call TRBJ2-7; maybe TRBD2 (5 bases). The CDR3 coding sequence is TGTGCCAGCTATAAGAGGGAAGGCTCCTACGAGCAGTACTTC. As protein: CASYKREGSYEQYF.